The present TCR beta chain was sequenced within a study of blood T cell repertoires in COVID-19. Study-level information: Acute-phase and convalescent COVID-19 samples originated in the United States, Italy and Spain.

Per the original data handling: Estimates of nucleated cell counts were drawn from the amplification of reference gene primers. The assay was immunoSEQ multiplex PCR, and TCRdb's table has in-frame clones only and misses some. V and J calls and clone size follow that table, whereas D and trimming were derived from the DNA. The sample has about 210,000 clones, under 90% seen once; the top ten hold 10%. The Seattle patients joined while their infection was active and were tracked longitudinally afterward. The CDR3 is 14 residues long. Germline CDR1 MNHEY, CDR2 SMNVEV (reference sequence). The V and J ends lost 0 bases and 1 base respectively, with 3 bases between them.

The TCR was taken from a woman aged 80 or over with COVID-19, enrolled during active disease. The J gene is TRBJ2-2, the V gene TRBV27; D ambiguous. Specimen: peripheral blood. The CDR3 loop reads CASSLSMNTGELFF. Here the CDR3 DNA reads TGTGCCAGCAGTTTATCTATGAACACCGGGGAGCTGTTTTTT.